This is a list of T cell receptor beta chains from one sample in a study of CD4 T cells in relation to SARS-CoV-2 and coronaviruses. These receptors are not linked to any known antigen. The data were produced by immunoSEQ multiplex PCR, yet TCRdb's version contains in-frame clones alone and is incomplete. The data contain approximately 43,000 clones, nearly 85% of them singletons. Input material: naive CD4+ T cells from PBMCs, cultured in vitro. These receptors were taken from an adult with COVID-19. Both conserved end residues are part of each CDR3. Each record gives: clone size, V gene, D gene, J gene, CDR3 protein, CDR3 DNA. The D gene is left open where the match is weak. Size is omitted from some rows. Given values are once, few, many or a class for expanded clones.

.	TRBV2	.	TRBJ2-7	CASSLDRLLGEQYF	TGTGCCAGCAGCCTTGACCGTCTCCTCGGCGAGCAGTACTTC
.	TRBV4-1	.	TRBJ1-4	CASSQPLRQTTNEKLFF	TGCGCCAGCAGCCAACCTCTACGACAGACAACTAATGAAAAACTGTTTTTT
.	TRBV4-2	.	TRBJ2-5	CASSQEPVGETQYF	TGTGCCAGCAGCCAAGAGCCAGTTGGGGAGACCCAGTACTTC
.	TRBV7-8	.	TRBJ2-2	CASSLGGGVTGELFF	TGTGCCAGCAGCTTAGGAGGGGGTGTCACCGGGGAGCTGTTTTTT
.	TRBV2	.	TRBJ2-5	CASREGGGETQYF	TGTGCCAGCAGGGAGGGGGGTGGGGAGACCCAGTACTTC
.	TRBV28	TRBD1	TRBJ2-2	CASRRGQGYTGELFF	TGTGCCAGCAGGCGGGGACAGGGGTACACCGGGGAGCTGTTTTTT
.	TRBV18	TRBD1	TRBJ2-2	CASSPNRGNTGELFF	TGTGCCAGCTCACCAAACAGGGGGAACACCGGGGAGCTGTTTTTT
.	TRBV14	.	TRBJ1-2	CASSQGPGRNYGYTF	TGTGCCAGCAGCCAAGGCCCCGGGCGGAACTATGGCTACACCTTC
.	TRBV18	.	TRBJ1-2	CASSPPGWDYGYTF	TGTGCCAGCTCACCCCCAGGGTGGGACTATGGCTACACCTTC
.	TRBV7-2	.	TRBJ1-2	CASSPDRNYGYTF	TGTGCCAGCAGCCCGGACCGAAACTATGGCTACACCTTC
.	TRBV2	TRBD1	TRBJ1-5	CASSADRVNNQPQHF	TGTGCCAGCAGTGCAGACAGGGTGAACAATCAGCCCCAGCATTTT
.	TRBV28	.	TRBJ2-7	CASSFRDGFSYEQYF	TGTGCCAGCAGTTTCCGGGACGGCTTTTCCTACGAGCAGTACTTC
few	TRBV7-9	TRBD2	TRBJ2-3	CASSLTSGRDTQYF	TGTGCCAGCAGCTTGACTAGCGGGAGAGATACGCAGTATTTT
.	TRBV7-3	TRBD2	TRBJ2-5	CASSARIGGGQETQYF	TGTGCCAGCAGCGCAAGGATTGGGGGAGGGCAAGAGACCCAGTACTTC
few	TRBV6-5	.	TRBJ2-1	CASLPTGTGAHEQFF	TGTGCCAGCCTACCTACCGGGACTGGGGCCCATGAGCAGTTCTTC
few	TRBV2	.	TRBJ2-7	CASRMTYEQYF	TGTGCCAGCAGGATGACCTACGAGCAGTACTTC
.	TRBV10-3	TRBD1	TRBJ1-5	CAISGTGNQPQHF	TGTGCCATCAGCGGGACAGGCAATCAGCCCCAGCATTTT
.	TRBV5-4	.	TRBJ2-7	CASSLGVRRDNEQYF	TGTGCCAGCAGCTTGGGAGTCCGTCGGGACAACGAGCAGTACTTC
once	TRBV9	.	TRBJ1-6	CASSVEGRGVYSPLHF	TGTGCCAGCAGCGTAGAGGGCAGGGGCGTTTATTCACCCCTCCACTTT
.	TRBV3-1/TRBV3-2	.	TRBJ1-5	CASSQRSRGQPQHF	TGTGCCAGCAGCCAAAGGTCTCGCGGGCAGCCCCAGCATTTT
once	TRBV4-1	TRBD2	TRBJ2-5	CASSQIGRALRETQYF	TGCGCCAGCAGCCAAATCGGGAGGGCCTTAAGGGAGACCCAGTACTTC
once	TRBV10-3	.	TRBJ1-2	CAISEGGTANYGYTF	TGTGCCATCAGTGAGGGGGGAACAGCTAACTATGGCTACACCTTC
.	TRBV30	.	TRBJ1-1	CAWSVAPLNTEAFF	TGTGCCTGGAGTGTAGCCCCGTTGAACACTGAAGCTTTCTTT
.	TRBV7-2	.	TRBJ2-7	CASSLARQGEQYF	TGTGCCAGCAGCTTAGCGAGGCAGGGCGAGCAGTACTTC
few	TRBV3-1/TRBV3-2	.	TRBJ2-4	CASSQDWNRDVYF	TGTGCCAGCAGCCAAGATTGGAACCGGGACGTGTACTTC
few	TRBV28	.	TRBJ2-1	CASTNLNEQFF	TGTGCCAGCACAAATCTAAATGAGCAGTTCTTC
.	TRBV19	.	TRBJ1-1	CASGGGGTEAFF	TGTGCCAGCGGGGGCGGTGGCACTGAAGCTTTCTTT
.	TRBV2	.	TRBJ2-5	CASSGLGETQYF	TGTGCCAGCAGCGGCCTAGGGGAGACCCAGTACTTC
.	TRBV6-4	.	TRBJ1-1	CASSDTRGTEAFF	TGTGCCAGCAGTGACACCCGAGGGACTGAAGCTTTCTTT
.	TRBV4-1	.	TRBJ2-7	CASSPQRGGMFYEQYF	TGCGCCAGCAGCCCCCAGAGGGGCGGGATGTTCTACGAGCAGTACTTC
.	TRBV7-9	.	TRBJ2-2	CASSSQIWEGELFF	TGTGCCAGCAGCTCCCAAATCTGGGAGGGGGAGCTGTTTTTT
.	TRBV7-2	.	TRBJ2-1	CASSLDTLLGEQFF	TGTGCCAGCAGCTTAGATACCCTTTTAGGGGAGCAGTTCTTC
.	TRBV5-1	TRBD1	TRBJ1-2	CASSWTPGQVNYGYTF	TGCGCCAGCAGCTGGACCCCCGGACAGGTGAACTATGGCTACACCTTC
.	TRBV3-1/TRBV3-2	TRBD1	TRBJ2-7	CASSQIRDRAYEQYF	TGTGCCAGCAGCCAGATTCGGGACAGGGCCTACGAGCAGTACTTC
few	TRBV5-1	.	TRBJ2-7	CASSLLNPSYEQYF	TGCGCCAGCAGCTTGCTCAATCCCTCCTACGAGCAGTACTTC
.	TRBV5-6	TRBD1	TRBJ1-4	CASSPMAAGQGKLFF	TGTGCCAGCAGCCCGATGGCCGCGGGACAGGGAAAACTGTTTTTT
.	TRBV28	TRBD1	TRBJ2-7	CASSLPGQGFYEQYF	TGTGCCAGCAGTTTACCGGGACAGGGCTTCTACGAGCAGTACTTC
few	TRBV7-8	TRBD2	TRBJ2-7	CATAGATIRGQYF	TGTGCCACCGCGGGAGCTACTATACGCGGGCAGTACTTC
.	TRBV5-1	.	TRBJ2-3	CASSLFVGGSDTQYF	TGCGCCAGCAGCTTGTTTGTGGGAGGCTCAGATACGCAGTATTTT
.	TRBV30	.	TRBJ1-2	CAWILDGANYGYTF	TGTGCCTGGATCCTAGACGGAGCTAACTATGGCTACACCTTC
.	TRBV4-2	.	TRBJ1-6	CASSQDQRGDNSPLHF	TGTGCCAGCAGCCAAGATCAGCGGGGCGATAATTCACCCCTCCACTTT
once	TRBV20-1	.	TRBJ2-1	CSARREEQFF	TGCAGTGCTAGAAGGGAAGAGCAGTTCTTC